The 28 T cell receptor beta chains listed next were all sequenced from one sample in a study of identical twins. MiXCR, run by TCRdb on the 5' RACE reads, gives a single entry per CDR3 protein. This table has approximately 1.8 million distinct CDR3 sequences, 32% appearing once. Sample: cord blood. Receptors originate from a newborn girl in good health.

The CDR3 coding sequence is TGCGCCAGCAGCTTGGATGGGACAGATAATGAAAAACTGTTTTTT. Protein product: CASSLDGTDNEKLFF. This rearrangement joins TRBV5-1 to TRBJ1-4; 7 bases are shared with TRBD1. The CDR3 sequence is 15 residues long. V was clipped by 0 bases and J by 4 bases; unmatched bases: 3. CDR1 and CDR2 from the germline V gene are SGHRS and YFSETQ.

The V call is TRBV21-1, the J call TRBJ2-1; the table calls TRBD1, which could not be checked here. TRBV21-1 is listed as a pseudogene. The CDR3 has 15 amino acids. This CDR3 is CASSKDLQGNNEQFF. CDR3 in DNA: TGTGCCAGCAGCAAAGACCTACAGGGGAACAATGAGCAGTTCTTC.

The table lists this clonotype with a few counts. J is TRBJ2-7 and V is TRBV29-1, with unresolved D. Germline V CDR1 and CDR2: SQVTM, ANQGSEA. This CDR3 has 11 amino acids. Trimming removed 6 bases from V and 0 bases from J, with 6 bases in between. DNA for the CDR3: TGCAGCGTCGGATACTCCTACGAGCAGTACTTC. Translation: CSVGYSYEQYF.

This clonotype was found a few times. The V gene is TRBV15, the J gene TRBJ2-1; weak D call: TRBD2 (7 bases). V was pared by 3 bases and J by 9 bases, with 18 bases between. Germline V gives CDR1 LNHNV, CDR2 YYDKDF (reference sequence). The CDR3 sequence is 15 residues long. The CDR3 sequence: CATSSIWGGQGEQFF. In nucleotides, the CDR3 is TGTGCCACCAGCAGCATTTGGGGGGGCCAAGGTGAGCAGTTCTTC.

As for this clonotype: It may be a read error: a sequence one base away is much more abundant. The rearrangement joins TRBV6-1 to TRBJ2-3; no reliable D call. CDR3 length equals 12 residues. Germline loops: CDR1 MNHNS, CDR2 SASEGT. The CDR3 reads CAGSEVTDTQYF. CDR3 coding DNA: TGTGCCGGCAGTGAGGTTACAGATACGCAGTATTTT.

The chain has TRBV27 and TRBJ2-3; no clear D gene. Germline V lookup: CDR1 MNHEY, CDR2 SMNVEV (reference sequence). This CDR3 has 14 amino acids. The germline V and J ends were trimmed by 3 bases and 3 bases, with 10 bases remaining between them. CDR3 DNA: TGTGCCAGCAGTTTGTCGATAGCTACAGATACGCAGTATTTT. Protein: CASSLSIATDTQYF.

J is TRBJ2-1 and V is TRBV13, with D possibly TRBD2 on 6 matching bases. Germline loops: CDR1 PRHDT, CDR2 FYEKMQ (reference sequence). Trimming shortened V by 6 bases and J by 9 bases, and 18 bases separated the two germline ends. CDR3 length: 14 amino acids. CDR3 region: CASRRLGGLGEQFF. The CDR3, as DNA: TGTGCCAGCAGGCGACTAGGAGGTTTGGGTGAGCAGTTCTTC.

There are a few counts of this clonotype. This CDR3 is CSARQRYEQYF. The CDR3 nucleotides read TGCAGTGCTAGGCAGAGATACGAGCAGTACTTC. This chain links TRBV20-1 with TRBJ2-7; no clear D. The germline V and J ends were trimmed by 3 bases and 4 bases, with 7 bases remaining between them. This CDR3 is 11 amino acids long. Germline loops: CDR1 DFQATT, CDR2 SNEGSKA (reference sequence).

The rearrangement uses TRBV7-2 and TRBJ2-7; 7 positions match TRBD2. From germline, CDR1 is SGHTA and CDR2 FQGNSA. The CDR3 totals 12 residues. Trimming at V came to 7 bases and at J to 4 bases, leaving 4 bases not matched to a gene. The DNA for the CDR3 is TGTGCCAGCATGCGGGGGTGGTACGAGCAGTACTTC. Its protein is CASMRGWYEQYF.

V is TRBV20-1 and J is TRBJ2-7; 9 bases are shared with TRBD1. Per the germline V gene, CDR1 is DFQATT and CDR2 is SNEGSKA (reference sequence). The V gene end was trimmed by 2 bases and the J gene end by 4 bases; junction bases not matched to a gene: 9. There are 15 residues in the CDR3. In nucleotides, the CDR3 is TGCAGTGCTAGAAGTCTCGGGACAGGGCCGTACGAGCAGTACTTC. Amino acid sequence: CSARSLGTGPYEQYF.

This CDR3 reads CSARRSGSLWYEQYF. The CDR3 region has the DNA TGCAGTGCTAGACGCAGCGGGAGTTTGTGGTACGAGCAGTACTTC. This chain links TRBV20-1 with TRBJ2-7; TRBD2 matches at 8 bases. The J segment lost 4 bases and the V segment lost 2 bases, leaving 10 bases of the junction unmatched. The CDR3 totals 15 residues. Germline loops: CDR1 DFQATT, CDR2 SNEGSKA (reference sequence).

This clonotype was picked up a small number of times. The chain combines TRBV7-6 with TRBJ2-7, with 11 positions matching TRBD2. V dropped 5 bases and J dropped 4; count of bases not matched to a gene: 7. The CDR3 has 15 amino acids. Germline CDR1 is SGHVS and CDR2 is FNYEAQ. The CDR3 loop reads CASSGGTSGQYEQYF. Here the CDR3 DNA reads TGTGCCAGCAGCGGTGGGACTAGCGGCCAATACGAGCAGTACTTC.

The V gene is TRBV10-3, the J gene TRBJ1-1; D may be TRBD1 (5 bases). CDR3 length: 12 amino acids. Trimming took 6 bases from V and 6 from J, leaving 11 bases between them. Germline lookup yields CDR1 ENHRY and CDR2 SYGVKD. In nucleotides, the CDR3 is TGTGCCATCAGCGGGACGGACGCTGAAGCTTTCTTT. It codes for CAISGTDAEAFF.

This clonotype was counted a few times. This chain uses TRBV16 with TRBJ2-3, with 10 bases aligning to TRBD1. The junction had 13 bases not matched to a gene; V was cut back by 2 bases and J by 2 bases. Germline CDR1 is KGHSY and CDR2 is FQNENV. There are 19 residues in the CDR3. This CDR3 is CASSQPGQGVRIPTDTQYF. The CDR3 DNA is TGTGCCAGCAGCCAACCAGGACAGGGGGTTAGGATCCCCACAGATACGCAGTATTTT.

V gene TRBV3-1 combines with J gene TRBJ2-7; TRBD2 agrees at 9 bases. The V gene end was trimmed by 1 base and the J gene end by 3 bases; junction bases not matched to a gene: 7. CDR3 length: 16 residues. Germline V gene lookup returns CDR1 LGHDT and CDR2 YNNKEL (reference sequence). The CDR3 is CASSQGYTTSGYEQYF. DNA for the CDR3: TGTGCCAGCAGCCAAGGATACACGACTAGCGGCTACGAGCAGTACTTC.

This clonotype was detected a few times. The CDR3 DNA sequence: TGTGCCAGCAGCGAGACTAGCGGGAGGTGGAGTAAGTACTTC. Protein: CASSETSGRWSKYF. The J gene is TRBJ2-5, the V gene TRBV3-1; 13 bases match TRBD2. Unmatched junction bases numbered 9, after V lost 5 bases and J lost 12 bases. The CDR3 is 14 amino acids. CDR1 is LGHDT, CDR2 YNNKEL, per germline (reference sequence).

The genes are TRBV4-2 and TRBJ2-1; D is ambiguous. The CDR3 is made up of 14 amino acids. In germline, CDR1 is LGHNA, CDR2 YNFKEQ. V shed 0 bases and J shed 4 bases, with 7 bases lying between them. CDR3 amino acids: CASSQEKIYNEQFF. CDR3 nucleotide sequence: TGTGCCAGCAGCCAAGAAAAGATTTACAATGAGCAGTTCTTC.

This clonotype was observed a handful of times. The V gene is TRBV6-1, the J gene TRBJ2-3; D not resolved. Germline lookup yields CDR1 MNHNS and CDR2 SASEGT. The CDR3 loop spans 17 amino acids. Trimming pared 6 bases from V and 1 base from J, leaving 20 bases between. For the CDR3, the DNA is TGTGCCAGCAGATCCTTACGGCGAGGTATGGGCACAGATACGCAGTATTTT. Translation gives CASRSLRRGMGTDTQYF.

This clonotype was observed a handful of times. The chain joins TRBV20-1 to TRBJ1-2; D may be TRBD1 (6 bases). The V end lost 0 bases, the J end lost 8 bases, and 19 bases lay between the germline ends. The germline V gene has CDR1 DFQATT and CDR2 SNEGSKA (reference sequence). The CDR3 length is 15 residues. The CDR3 protein is CSARDGDKLSWGYTF. CDR3 in DNA: TGCAGTGCTAGAGACGGGGACAAGCTCAGCTGGGGCTACACCTTC.

The chain joins TRBV10-3 to TRBJ2-7; possible D gene TRBD1, 6 bases. Between the trimmed V and J ends, which lost 4 bases and 4 bases, there was a span of 17 bases. The CDR3 runs 15 residues. CDR1 and CDR2 (germline): ENHRY, SYGVKD. The CDR3 reads CAISGATLRGYEQYF. In nucleotides, the CDR3 is TGTGCCATCAGTGGGGCAACTCTCAGGGGTTACGAGCAGTACTTC.

This clonotype has a handful of counts. This chain connects TRBV25-1 to TRBJ2-1; D ambiguous. Germline V gene sequence: CDR1 MGHDK, CDR2 SYGVNS. This CDR3 has 12 residues. With 6 bases removed from V and 8 bases from J, the gap between germline ends came to 11 bases. CDR3 sequence: CASSFGRHEQFF. The DNA for the CDR3 is TGTGCCAGCAGCTTTGGTCGGCATGAGCAGTTCTTC.

The V gene is TRBV4-1, the J gene TRBJ2-7, with D unresolved. V was clipped by 0 bases and J by 3 bases, with 9 bases between them. There are 14 residues in the CDR3. Germline loops: CDR1 MGHRA, CDR2 YSYEKL. For the CDR3, the DNA is TGCGCCAGCAGCCAAGACAGTCGGAACTACGAGCAGTACTTC. Protein sequence: CASSQDSRNYEQYF.

This clonotype was detected a few times. The chain links TRBV20-1 to TRBJ1-4; perhaps TRBD1 as D (6 bases). V lost 2 bases to trimming and J lost 8 bases, with 12 bases between them. Germline CDR1 reads DFQATT; CDR2 reads SNEGSKA (reference sequence). This CDR3 comprises 13 residues. The CDR3 coding sequence is TGCAGTGCTAGAACCGGGACACGCGAAAAACTGTTTTTT. This sequence encodes CSARTGTREKLFF.

The V call is TRBV12-3 or TRBV12-4, the J call TRBJ1-1, with 7 bases lining up with TRBD1. The length of the CDR3 is 13 residues. The trim removed 6 bases at V and 10 bases at J, leaving 11 bases unmatched. The CDR3 region is CASSPQQGRVAFF. Here the CDR3 DNA reads TGTGCCAGCAGCCCCCAACAGGGGAGGGTAGCTTTCTTT.

This clonotype was counted only a few times. The chain links TRBV11-2 to TRBJ1-1; D not resolved. The CDR3 has 16 residues. In germline, CDR1 is SGHAT, CDR2 FQNNGV. The V and J ends lost 6 bases and 4 bases respectively, with 21 bases between them. The DNA of the CDR3 is TGTGCCAGCAGGCCGGTCGTTGGGCCCCTTAGCACTGAAGCTTTCTTT. It translates to CASRPVVGPLSTEAFF.

Many counts were recorded for this clonotype. The V call is TRBV20-1, the J call TRBJ2-5; no reliable D call. V was clipped by 6 bases and J by 5 bases, with 19 bases between them. CDR1 and CDR2 (germline): DFQATT, SNEGSKA (reference sequence). The CDR3 consists of 14 residues. This CDR3 reads CSATRTISTETQYF. The CDR3 bases are TGCAGTGCCACCCGAACAATTTCAACTGAGACCCAGTACTTC.

On this clonotype: The junction shows a germline mismatch at one end, possibly a read error. The gene calls are TRBV18 and TRBJ1-1; D uncertain. The CDR3 is 14 residues long. Germline V CDR1 and CDR2: KGHSH, LQKENI. The CDR3 DNA follows: TGTGCCAGCTCCATCATTGGGGAGAACACTGGAGCTTTCTTT. Its protein product is CASSIIGENTGAFF.

The J gene is TRBJ2-5, the V gene TRBV12-3 or TRBV12-4; the match to TRBD2 covers 12 bases. The DNA matches TRBJ2-7 better at its end, which makes the J call doubtful. This CDR3 has 16 residues. This CDR3 reads CASSFGRLAGVYEQYF. The CDR3 coding sequence is TGTGCCAGCAGTTTCGGGCGACTAGCGGGAGTCTACGAGCAGTACTTC.